The TCR beta chain described here comes from a study of T cell responses to AZD1222 COVID-19 vaccine. The table came from immunoSEQ multiplex PCR; TCRdb's copy has only in-frame clones and leaves some out. The sample contains approximately 140,000 clones, roughly 94% of which appear only once. Note on this clone: Its antigen is undetermined.

Study-wide results and limits: White British people made up most donors, females outnumbered males, and clonal diversity was possibly underestimated.

There are 14 residues in the CDR3. V was trimmed by 4 bases and J by 2 bases, leaving 9 bases between them. Germline CDR1 is SGHTA and CDR2 is FQGNSA. This material consisted of peripheral blood, taken on day 0 of AZD1222 vaccination. The clonotype comes from an adult in good health. The chain links TRBV7-2 to TRBJ2-1, with D uncertain. The CDR3 coding sequence is TGTGCCAGCAGCTGGGCAATTGCCTACAATGAGCAGTTCTTC. Protein: CASSWAIAYNEQFF.